This T cell receptor (beta chain) originates from a study of blood T cell repertoires in COVID-19. In the study overall: Sample material is recorded as cDNA or gDNA derived from T cells, B-cell-depleted T cells, or PBMCs.

Measured with immunoSEQ multiplex PCR; TCRdb has only the in-frame clones, and not every one. This repertoire shows about 250,000 clones, about nine tenths found once; its top ten account for around 0.83%. This clone was observed once. While infection was still active, Seattle patients were enrolled and then followed longitudinally. The ends were cut back, 5 bases at V and 7 bases at J, with 19 bases in the middle. The CDR3 is made up of 15 amino acids. The germline V gene has CDR1 SGHRS and CDR2 YFSETQ. Input material: peripheral blood. This rearrangement joins TRBV5-1 to TRBJ2-1, with D perhaps matching TRBD1 (6 bases). This TCR was recovered from a man aged 30 to 45 with COVID-19, enrolled during active disease. DNA of the CDR3: TGCGCCAGCAGTCGCCGGGACACGAGCCCAAATGAGCAGTTCTTC. Translation gives CASSRRDTSPNEQFF.